This T cell receptor (beta chain) was profiled in a study of shared clonotypes between healthy human individuals. Input per replicate PCR of unsorted PBMC was 250 to 300 ng DNA, corresponding to tens of thousands of T cell genomes. Some clones are missing from TCRdb's copy, which holds only in-frame ones; the method was immunoSEQ multiplex PCR. Of about 450,000 clones detected, around 79% appear once; the ten largest clones hold 9.5% to 15%. Germline CDR1 is SGHTA and CDR2 is FQGNSA. V was clipped by 8 bases and J by 2 bases, with 12 bases between them. CDR3 length: 13 residues. This clonotype originated in a woman between 40 and 50 years old in good health. Some clones in this sample may be carry-over from other donors' samples. The chain couples TRBV7-2 to TRBJ1-1; D call uncertain. Sequenced material: PBMCs. The CDR3 sequence: CASGPGRNTEAFF. The CDR3, as DNA: TGTGCCAGCGGTCCCGGACGTAACACTGAAGCTTTCTTT.